Following are 20 T cell receptor beta chains from one sample sequenced in a study of T-cell memory formation after mild COVID-19. TCRdb re-called the 5' RACE reads through MiXCR, storing one row per CDR3 protein. The sample has tens of thousands of distinct CDR3 sequences, 11% to 15% seen once. The sample comprised PBMCs or a T cell subset sorted from them (not recorded which). These receptors were collected from an adult woman who had mild COVID-19 (a few samples of this study predate the infection). Cell type and time point are not known.

V is TRBV7-9 and J is TRBJ2-3; D is ambiguous. The ends were cut back, 5 bases at V and 5 bases at J, with 20 bases in the middle. From germline, CDR1 is SEHNR and CDR2 FQNEAQ (reference sequence). The CDR3 runs to 16 residues. In nucleotides, the CDR3 is TGTGCCAGCAGCCCCCAGCGTGGAAGTCGAGAAGATACGCAGTATTTT. As protein: CASSPQRGSREDTQYF. Combining the CDR3 with reference TRBV7-9 and TRBJ2-3 gives the whole variable domain DTGVSQNPRHKITKRGQNVTFRCDPISEHNRLYWYRQTLGQGPEFLTYFQNEAQLEKSRLLSDRFSAERPKGSFSTLEIQRTEQGDSAMYLCASSPQRGSREDTQYFGPGTRLTVL.

The gene calls are TRBV7-2 and TRBJ2-5; 14 bases are shared with TRBD2. Germline values: CDR1 SGHTA, CDR2 FQGNSA. Losses at the gene ends were 3 bases for V and 2 bases for J; bases not matched to a gene: 5. The CDR3 has 17 residues. DNA of the CDR3: TGTGCCAGCAGCTTTCGACTAGCGGGAGGGGGTCAAGAGACCCAGTACTTC. Its translation is CASSFRLAGGGQETQYF.

This clonotype showed up just a few times. The J gene is TRBJ2-5, the V gene TRBV13, with TRBD1 matching over 8 bases. The CDR3 totals 14 residues. Germline V gene data show CDR1 as PRHDT and CDR2 as FYEKMQ (reference sequence). The V gene end was trimmed by 4 bases and the J gene end by 8 bases; junction bases not matched to a gene: 9. The DNA of the CDR3 is TGTGCCAGCAGCTCCACGACAGGGACAGGCACCCAGTACTTC. Translating it yields CASSSTTGTGTQYF.

This clonotype was picked up a small number of times. The chain has TRBV6-5 and TRBJ2-5; perhaps TRBD1 as D (5 bases). V was clipped by 6 bases and J by 1 base, with 12 bases between them. The CDR3 is 14 residues long. Germline V gene sequence: CDR1 MNHEY, CDR2 SVGAGI. The CDR3 DNA reads as TGTGCCAGCAGCCAGGGTCAGATCCAAGAGACCCAGTACTTC. This encodes CASSQGQIQETQYF.

The chain employs TRBV7-9 and TRBJ2-1; no definite D call. The germline V and J ends were trimmed by 4 bases and 6 bases, with 10 bases remaining between them. Germline V gives CDR1 SEHNR, CDR2 FQNEAQ (reference sequence). The CDR3 has 13 residues. CDR3 residues: CASSSTEPNEQFF. The CDR3 DNA reads as TGTGCCAGCAGCTCCACAGAGCCCAATGAGCAGTTCTTC.

The rearrangement links TRBV18 to TRBJ2-1; D remains ambiguous. CDR3 length: 11 amino acids. Trimming removed 3 bases at V and 9 bases at J, with 6 bases between. Per germline, CDR1 KGHSH and CDR2 LQKENI. The CDR3 reads CASSPGGEQFF. The CDR3 DNA reads TGTGCCAGCTCACCTGGCGGTGAGCAGTTCTTC.

The V gene is TRBV6-2 or TRBV6-3, the J gene TRBJ2-3; D gene unclear. CDR3 length equals 16 residues. V lost 3 bases and J 1 base, leaving 14 bases between the germline ends. Germline-derived CDR1 and CDR2 are MNHEY and SVGEGT. The CDR3 loop is CASSYRRSTGTDTQYF. In DNA form, the CDR3 reads TGTGCCAGCAGTTATCGACGGAGCACGGGCACAGATACGCAGTATTTT.

A few counts support this clonotype. The chain joins TRBV19 to TRBJ2-7; the match to TRBD1 covers 9 bases. CDR1 LNHDA and CDR2 SQIVND come from the germline V gene (reference sequence). The CDR3 spans 16 residues. V lost 6 bases to trimming and J lost 4 bases; unmatched junction nucleotides: 13. This CDR3 reads CASSPRRDRGIYEQYF. The CDR3 DNA reads TGTGCCAGTAGCCCCCGACGCGACAGGGGGATTTACGAGCAGTACTTC.

This clonotype has more than one count but fewer than ten. The J gene is TRBJ2-2, the V gene TRBV20-1; no reliable D call. Trimming took 5 bases from V and 3 from J, leaving 4 bases between them. The germline V gene has CDR1 DFQATT and CDR2 SNEGSKA (reference sequence). This CDR3 has 11 amino acids. The chain's CDR3 is CSALYTGELFF. CDR3 coding DNA: TGCAGTGCTTTATACACCGGGGAGCTGTTTTTT.

This chain connects TRBV7-6 to TRBJ1-1; D possibly corresponds to TRBD1 (5 bases). Germline CDR1 and CDR2: SGHVS and FNYEAQ. V gave up 1 base and J gave up 1 base, with 10 bases separating them. This CDR3 is 15 amino acids long. CDR3 sequence: CASSLELQENTEAFF. In nucleotides, the CDR3 is TGTGCCAGCAGCTTAGAGTTACAGGAGAACACTGAAGCTTTCTTT.

The chain employs TRBV6-2 or TRBV6-3 and TRBJ2-1, with TRBD2 matching 8 bases. V was clipped by 6 bases and J by 0 bases; unmatched bases: 16. The CDR3 contains 19 residues. Germline V gene lookup returns CDR1 MNHEY and CDR2 SVGEGT. The CDR3 protein is CASRVSGTSSRGSYNEQFF. In nucleotides, the CDR3 is TGTGCCAGCAGGGTCTCCGGGACTAGTTCCCGGGGCTCCTACAATGAGCAGTTCTTC.

The rearrangement joins TRBV6-4 to TRBJ2-1; 11 nucleotides line up with TRBD2. V lost 3 bases and J lost 10; bases outside the gene matches: 20. The CDR3 contains 19 residues. The germline V gene has CDR1 MRHNA and CDR2 SNTAGT. The CDR3 here is CASSEDPSGGPASGTEQFF. CDR3 nucleotide sequence: TGTGCCAGCAGTGAGGACCCTAGCGGGGGGCCCGCCTCGGGGACCGAGCAGTTCTTC.

V gene TRBV7-9 combines with J gene TRBJ2-5; D perhaps matches TRBD1 (5 bases). Germline-derived CDR1 and CDR2 are SEHNR and FQNEAQ (reference sequence). This CDR3 contains 15 residues. Trimming removed 0 bases from V and 3 bases from J, with 11 bases in between. The CDR3 loop is CASSLAKFREETQYF. The CDR3, as DNA: TGTGCCAGCAGCTTAGCGAAGTTCAGGGAAGAGACCCAGTACTTC.

This sequence joins TRBV30 and TRBJ2-1; the D gene is possibly TRBD1 (6 bases). The V end was cut by 2 bases, the J end by 10 bases, with 9 bases between. The CDR3 loop spans 11 amino acids. Per germline, CDR1 GTSNPN and CDR2 SVGIG (reference sequence). The CDR3 protein is CAWSIGTEQFF. The CDR3 region has the DNA TGTGCCTGGAGTATCGGGACAGAGCAGTTCTTC.

V gene TRBV5-1 combines with J gene TRBJ1-1; the D is unclear. Trimming cost V 2 bases and J 6 bases, with 14 bases left between them. There are 14 residues in the CDR3. Germline values: CDR1 SGHRS, CDR2 YFSETQ. CDR3 sequence (DNA): TGCGCCAGCAGCTTCGGTGAGGGTCAACCTGAAGCTTTCTTT. Translated: CASSFGEGQPEAFF.

The chain couples TRBV7-6 to TRBJ2-7; a weak D match, TRBD1 (5 bases). The CDR3 is 13 amino acids. V lost 5 bases and J lost 3, with 11 bases in between. The germline V gene has CDR1 SGHVS and CDR2 FNYEAQ. The CDR3 region is CASSPVQGYEQYF. Here the CDR3 DNA reads TGTGCCAGCAGCCCTGTTCAGGGCTACGAGCAGTACTTC.

This clonotype showed up just a few times. The V call is TRBV5-6, the J call TRBJ1-2; no firm D call. This CDR3 has 15 amino acids. V shed 0 bases and J shed 4 bases, with 13 bases lying between them. Germline values: CDR1 SGHDT, CDR2 YYEEEE. The CDR3 region is CASSLVAAETYGYTF. The CDR3 DNA is TGTGCCAGCAGCTTGGTGGCGGCAGAGACCTATGGCTACACCTTC. The full variable domain, completed using reference TRBV5-6 and TRBJ1-2, is DAGVTQSPTHLIKTRGQQVTLRCSPKSGHDTVSWYQQALGQGPQFIFQYYEEEERQRGNFPDRFSGHQFPNYSSELNVNALLLGDSALYLCASSLVAAETYGYTFGSGTRLTVV.

This chain joins TRBV7-2 and TRBJ1-2; TRBD1 might be the D (5 bases). With 1 base removed from V and 4 bases from J, the gap between germline ends came to 13 bases. CDR3 size: 15 residues. Germline lookup yields CDR1 SGHTA and CDR2 FQGNSA. In nucleotides, the CDR3 is TGTGCCAGCAGCTTAGACCCAGGGAGATTCTATGGCTACACCTTC. Translation: CASSLDPGRFYGYTF.

This chain connects TRBV5-1 to TRBJ2-7; 8 bases fit TRBD1. The ends lost 4 bases at V and 2 bases at J; junction bases unmatched: 5. Germline CDR1 reads SGHRS; CDR2 reads YFSETQ. The length of the CDR3 is 14 residues. The CDR3 nucleotides are TGCGCCAGCAGCATGACAGGGGAAACCTACGAGCAGTACTTC. Translated, it gives CASSMTGETYEQYF.

The rearrangement uses TRBV30 and TRBJ1-1, with TRBD1 as a possible D gene (5 bases). With 1 base removed from V and 1 base from J, the gap between germline ends came to 10 bases. The germline gives CDR1 GTSNPN, CDR2 SVGIG (reference sequence). The CDR3 sequence is 14 residues long. The CDR3 is CAWSAGTGNTEAFF. Here the CDR3 DNA reads TGTGCCTGGAGTGCCGGGACCGGGAACACTGAAGCTTTCTTT.